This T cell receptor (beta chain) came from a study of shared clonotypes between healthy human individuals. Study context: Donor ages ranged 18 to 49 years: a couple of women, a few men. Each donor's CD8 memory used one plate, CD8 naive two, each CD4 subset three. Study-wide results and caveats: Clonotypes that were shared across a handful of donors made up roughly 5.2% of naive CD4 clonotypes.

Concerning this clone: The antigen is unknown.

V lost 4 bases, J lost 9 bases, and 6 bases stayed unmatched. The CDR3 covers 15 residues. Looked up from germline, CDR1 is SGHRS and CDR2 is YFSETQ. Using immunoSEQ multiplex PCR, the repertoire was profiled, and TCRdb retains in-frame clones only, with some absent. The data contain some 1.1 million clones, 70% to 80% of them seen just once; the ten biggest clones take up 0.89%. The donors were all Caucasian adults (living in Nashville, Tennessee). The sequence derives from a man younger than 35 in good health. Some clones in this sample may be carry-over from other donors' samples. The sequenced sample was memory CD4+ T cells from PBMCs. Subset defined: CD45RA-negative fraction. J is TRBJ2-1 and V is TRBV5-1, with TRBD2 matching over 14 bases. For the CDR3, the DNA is TGCGCCAGCAGCCTCGGACTAGCGGGAGGATTTGAGCAGTTCTTC. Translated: CASSLGLAGGFEQFF.